This T cell receptor beta chain was retrieved from a study of blood T cell repertoires in COVID-19. For the study at large: Samples came from the United States, Italy and Spain, spanning acute and convalescent COVID-19.

Those who participated ranged in age from roughly 18 to 90 years and resided in about 24 US areas. Cohorts were determined from participant-reported clinical history. Under the authors' procedure: Amplification from reference gene primers served as the basis for estimated nucleated cell counts. The protocol was immunoSEQ multiplex PCR, while the TCRdb copy is restricted to in-frame clones and leaves out a portion. Clone size and V and J calls were adopted from that table, with D and trimming inferred from the DNA. The table lists approximately 53,000 clones, roughly 80% of them singletons. Between the trimmed V and J ends, which lost 8 bases and 4 bases, there was a span of 8 bases. Germline V lookup: CDR1 ENHRY, CDR2 SYGVKD. The CDR3 is 12 residues long.

The sample taken for sequencing was PBMCs or T cells enriched from blood (not recorded which). The receptor was derived from a woman aged 50 to 60 with acute COVID-19. The rearrangement uses TRBV10-3 and TRBJ2-2; perhaps TRBD1 as D (5 bases). The CDR3 spells CAILTGTGELFF. CDR3 DNA sequence: TGTGCCATCCTAACAGGCACCGGGGAGCTGTTTTTT.